These T cell receptor beta chains were read from a single sample in a study of T cell repertoires in cytomegalovirus infection. The antigens these receptors bind are not known. Using its own MiXCR run on the reads, TCRdb lists one record per CDR3 protein. The data show approximately 89,000 distinct CDR3 sequences, roughly a quarter seen once. Specimen: CD8+ T cells from cultured PBMCs, collected from culture after CMV antigen stimulation. These receptors were taken from a human donor in good health (CMV status not recorded). Some clones in this sample may be carry-over from other donors' samples. Each CDR3 is given with its conserved first and last residue. Each record gives: CDR3 DNA, CDR3 protein, V gene, D gene, clone size, J gene. The D gene is left open where the match is weak. Rows may omit the clone size; those that give it use once, few, many or a size class.

cdr3_nt: TGTGCCAGCAGTTACTCGACTACGGGGCTAGAAAAGACCCAGTACTTC; cdr3_aa: CASSYSTTGLEKTQYF; v_call: TRBV6-2/TRBV6-3; d_call: NA; clone_size: NA; j_call: TRBJ2-5
cdr3_nt: TGCGCCAGCAGCCAAGCCCGGCCGGGACTAGCGGGGAATGAGCAGTTCTTC; cdr3_aa: CASSQARPGLAGNEQFF; v_call: TRBV4-3; d_call: TRBD2; clone_size: NA; j_call: TRBJ2-1
cdr3_nt: TGTGCCACCAGCAGAGATCCCCTGTTAGAGACCCAGTACTTC; cdr3_aa: CATSRDPLLETQYF; v_call: TRBV15; d_call: NA; clone_size: NA; j_call: TRBJ2-5
cdr3_nt: TGTGCCTGGAGTGTACAGGGACGGTACTACGAGCAGTACTTC; cdr3_aa: CAWSVQGRYYEQYF; v_call: TRBV30; d_call: NA; clone_size: NA; j_call: TRBJ2-7
cdr3_nt: TGCGCCAGCAGCCAAGAGGTATTGCTAGCGGGGGCCCCCAGCCACGAGCAGTACTTC; cdr3_aa: CASSQEVLLAGAPSHEQYF; v_call: TRBV4-3; d_call: TRBD2; clone_size: few; j_call: TRBJ2-7
cdr3_nt: TGTGCCAGCAGCCCCGGGACAGGGTACGAGACCCAGTACTTC; cdr3_aa: CASSPGTGYETQYF; v_call: TRBV7-9; d_call: TRBD1; clone_size: NA; j_call: TRBJ2-5
cdr3_nt: TGTGCCAGCGGATATCCCAGACAGGGCGACACAACTAATGAAAAACTGTTTTTT; cdr3_aa: CASGYPRQGDTTNEKLFF; v_call: TRBV6-1; d_call: TRBD1; clone_size: NA; j_call: TRBJ1-4
cdr3_nt: TGTGCCAGCAGCTTAGCGGGGAACACTGAAGCTTTCTTT; cdr3_aa: CASSLAGNTEAFF; v_call: TRBV11-1; d_call: NA; clone_size: many; j_call: TRBJ1-1
cdr3_nt: TGTGCCAGTGACCGGGACAGTGAATATGGCTACACCTTC; cdr3_aa: CASDRDSEYGYTF; v_call: TRBV30; d_call: TRBD1; clone_size: NA; j_call: TRBJ1-2
cdr3_nt: TGTGCCAGCAGTCAGGGGACAGCTAGCAATCAGCCCCAGCATTTT; cdr3_aa: CASSQGTASNQPQHF; v_call: TRBV27; d_call: TRBD1; clone_size: many; j_call: TRBJ1-5
cdr3_nt: TGTGCCAGCAGCTTAGCCGTAGGTCTAGCAGGGCCCTACAATGAGCAGTTCTTC; cdr3_aa: CASSLAVGLAGPYNEQFF; v_call: TRBV7-2; d_call: NA; clone_size: many; j_call: TRBJ2-1
cdr3_nt: TGTGCCAGCAGCCAGGAAGCGAGCGGGAACTATGGCTACACCTTC; cdr3_aa: CASSQEASGNYGYTF; v_call: TRBV4-2; d_call: NA; clone_size: NA; j_call: TRBJ1-2
cdr3_nt: TGTGCCAGCAGTTTTCCACCGGACAGCCAAGAGACCCAGTACTTC; cdr3_aa: CASSFPPDSQETQYF; v_call: TRBV6-1; d_call: NA; clone_size: few; j_call: TRBJ2-5
cdr3_nt: TGTGCCAGCAGCCATGCGGGACAGGGAAACACCATATATTTT; cdr3_aa: CASSHAGQGNTIYF; v_call: TRBV14; d_call: TRBD1; clone_size: NA; j_call: TRBJ1-3
cdr3_nt: TGTGCCATCAGTCGGACTGGAGACCGATCCTCGAGGAGAAACACCATATATTTT; cdr3_aa: CAISRTGDRSSRRNTIYF; v_call: TRBV10-3; d_call: NA; clone_size: NA; j_call: TRBJ1-3
cdr3_nt: TGTGCCAGCAGCCGCTATGGCGGGATGGTCACCGGGGAGCTGTTTTTT; cdr3_aa: CASSRYGGMVTGELFF; v_call: TRBV6-2/TRBV6-3; d_call: NA; clone_size: NA; j_call: TRBJ2-2
cdr3_nt: TGTGCCAGCAGTGACAGGGAGAACACTGAAGCTTTCTTT; cdr3_aa: CASSDRENTEAFF; v_call: TRBV7-9; d_call: TRBD1; clone_size: NA; j_call: TRBJ1-1
cdr3_nt: TGTGCCAGCACCCCGGGACTAGCGGGAGCTGCGGAGAACAATGAGCAGTTCTTC; cdr3_aa: CASTPGLAGAAENNEQFF; v_call: TRBV7-6; d_call: TRBD2; clone_size: NA; j_call: TRBJ2-1
cdr3_nt: TGTGCCAGCAGCCGACAGGGACAAATCCAGCCCCAGCATTTT; cdr3_aa: CASSRQGQIQPQHF; v_call: TRBV6-2/TRBV6-3; d_call: TRBD1; clone_size: few; j_call: TRBJ1-5
cdr3_nt: TGTGCCAGCAGTGATGACTCCACCACCGGGGAGCTGTTTTTT; cdr3_aa: CASSDDSTTGELFF; v_call: TRBV6-4; d_call: NA; clone_size: NA; j_call: TRBJ2-2
cdr3_nt: TGTGCCAGCAGCCCTAGCGGGAGGGCCCACGAGCAGTACTTC; cdr3_aa: CASSPSGRAHEQYF; v_call: TRBV9; d_call: TRBD2; clone_size: NA; j_call: TRBJ2-7
cdr3_nt: TGCGCCAGCAGCCAACGAAGGGGAGAGATGGAGACCCAGTACTTC; cdr3_aa: CASSQRRGEMETQYF; v_call: TRBV4-3; d_call: NA; clone_size: few; j_call: TRBJ2-5
cdr3_nt: TGTGCCAGCAGTTTCTCTCCCGCAGAGCCCCAGCATTTT; cdr3_aa: CASSFSPAEPQHF; v_call: TRBV12-3/TRBV12-4; d_call: NA; clone_size: many; j_call: TRBJ1-5
cdr3_nt: TGTGCCAGCAGCCCGGCGGGGTGGCAGTCGAACACTGAAGCTTTCTTT; cdr3_aa: CASSPAGWQSNTEAFF; v_call: TRBV7-2; d_call: NA; clone_size: many; j_call: TRBJ1-1
cdr3_nt: TGTGCCAGCACCGACTCCAAGGACATCAAGACTGAAGCTTTCTTT; cdr3_aa: CASTDSKDIKTEAFF; v_call: TRBV6-2/TRBV6-3; d_call: NA; clone_size: NA; j_call: TRBJ1-1
cdr3_nt: TGCGCCAGCAGCCAAGGGACAGGGGTGTCGCCCCTCCACTTT; cdr3_aa: CASSQGTGVSPLHF; v_call: TRBV4-3; d_call: TRBD1; clone_size: NA; j_call: TRBJ1-6
cdr3_nt: TGTGCCAGCAGATCACAGAACACTGAAGCTTTCTTT; cdr3_aa: CASRSQNTEAFF; v_call: TRBV27; d_call: NA; clone_size: NA; j_call: TRBJ1-1
cdr3_nt: TGTGCCAGTGGACAGGTGGATTTCGGGGAGCTGTTTTTT; cdr3_aa: CASGQVDFGELFF; v_call: TRBV6-2/TRBV6-3; d_call: TRBD1; clone_size: NA; j_call: TRBJ2-2
cdr3_nt: TGTGCCAGCAGGTACCCCCCTGGCGAGCAGTACTTC; cdr3_aa: CASRYPPGEQYF; v_call: TRBV2; d_call: NA; clone_size: few; j_call: TRBJ2-7
cdr3_nt: TGTGCCAGCATCCCTCCCGGGAGCGGGGGGAACGAGCAGTACTTC; cdr3_aa: CASIPPGSGGNEQYF; v_call: TRBV27; d_call: TRBD2; clone_size: many; j_call: TRBJ2-7
cdr3_nt: TGTGCCAGCAGCTTAAAGGTGGGAAACAATCAGCCCCAGCATTTT; cdr3_aa: CASSLKVGNNQPQHF; v_call: TRBV7-2; d_call: NA; clone_size: many; j_call: TRBJ1-5
cdr3_nt: TGTGCCAGCAGCTTAGACACAGGGGGTAGGACTGAAGCTTTCTTT; cdr3_aa: CASSLDTGGRTEAFF; v_call: TRBV7-9; d_call: TRBD1; clone_size: few; j_call: TRBJ1-1
cdr3_nt: TGTGCCAGCAGTTACAGGACAGGGGGCCCTGAAGCTTTCTTT; cdr3_aa: CASSYRTGGPEAFF; v_call: TRBV28; d_call: TRBD1; clone_size: many; j_call: TRBJ1-1
cdr3_nt: TGTGCCAGCAGCCAGGGACACCTCGGGAACATTCAGTACTTC; cdr3_aa: CASSQGHLGNIQYF; v_call: TRBV5-5; d_call: NA; clone_size: few; j_call: TRBJ2-4
cdr3_nt: TGCGCCAGCAGCCCGGGACTAGCGGGACTCTACGAGCAGTACTTC; cdr3_aa: CASSPGLAGLYEQYF; v_call: TRBV5-1; d_call: TRBD2; clone_size: NA; j_call: TRBJ2-7
cdr3_nt: TGCGCCAGCAGCCCCAAAACACAGGGGTTCACTGAAGCTTTCTTT; cdr3_aa: CASSPKTQGFTEAFF; v_call: TRBV5-1; d_call: TRBD1; clone_size: once; j_call: TRBJ1-1
cdr3_nt: TGTGCCAGCAGCTTTAGCATGTGGGATGCTCAGCCCCAGCATTTT; cdr3_aa: CASSFSMWDAQPQHF; v_call: TRBV7-8; d_call: NA; clone_size: many; j_call: TRBJ1-5
cdr3_nt: TGTGCCAGCAGCAGCATTAAGGGGGCCTCCTCCTACGAGCAGTACTTC; cdr3_aa: CASSSIKGASSYEQYF; v_call: TRBV13; d_call: TRBD1; clone_size: NA; j_call: TRBJ2-7
cdr3_nt: TGCGCCAGCAGCCAAGTGAGGGGCAAAAGCCTCCGCGGCTACACCTTC; cdr3_aa: CASSQVRGKSLRGYTF; v_call: TRBV4-3; d_call: NA; clone_size: few; j_call: TRBJ1-2
cdr3_nt: TGTGCCAGTATTACTAGCGGGAGGACCATTAGCACAGATACGCAGTATTTT; cdr3_aa: CASITSGRTISTDTQYF; v_call: TRBV2; d_call: TRBD2; clone_size: NA; j_call: TRBJ2-3
cdr3_nt: TGTGCCAGTAGTATGTACTTAGGCAATCAGCCCCAGCATTTT; cdr3_aa: CASSMYLGNQPQHF; v_call: TRBV19; d_call: NA; clone_size: few; j_call: TRBJ1-5
cdr3_nt: TGTGCCAGCAGCTTGCAGACAGGGGGCTATGAGCAGTACTTC; cdr3_aa: CASSLQTGGYEQYF; v_call: TRBV11-2; d_call: TRBD1; clone_size: many; j_call: TRBJ2-7
cdr3_nt: TGTGCCAGCAGCTTGGGGGGGGATCAGCCCCAGCATTTT; cdr3_aa: CASSLGGDQPQHF; v_call: TRBV7-9; d_call: NA; clone_size: NA; j_call: TRBJ1-5
cdr3_nt: TGTGCCAGCAGCTCCGCCGGGGCCCCCTACGAGCAGTACTTC; cdr3_aa: CASSSAGAPYEQYF; v_call: TRBV7-9; d_call: NA; clone_size: many; j_call: TRBJ2-7
cdr3_nt: TGCGCCAGCAGCCAAGACTTTCCCAGGCCCCCCATGGGCGAGCAGTACTTC; cdr3_aa: CASSQDFPRPPMGEQYF; v_call: TRBV4-3; d_call: NA; clone_size: many; j_call: TRBJ2-7
cdr3_nt: TGTGCCACCAGCACCGGGACAGACACCGGGGTGCTGTTTTTT; cdr3_aa: CATSTGTDTGVLFF; v_call: TRBV15; d_call: TRBD1; clone_size: NA; j_call: TRBJ2-2
cdr3_nt: TGCAGTGCTAGCCCCCTCTGGACGGGAGGGACCTACGAGCAGTACTTC; cdr3_aa: CSASPLWTGGTYEQYF; v_call: TRBV20-1; d_call: TRBD2; clone_size: NA; j_call: TRBJ2-7
cdr3_nt: TGTGCCAGCAGCTCCTACTCCGGACTAGCGGGAGGGCCTCACGGGGAGCTGTTTTTT; cdr3_aa: CASSSYSGLAGGPHGELFF; v_call: TRBV7-6; d_call: TRBD2; clone_size: NA; j_call: TRBJ2-2